This T cell receptor beta chain was found in a study of radiotherapy plus CTLA-4 blockade in lung cancer. Turning to the study itself: Disease control was seen in over 25% of patients, objective responses in 18%.

Focal radiation and CTLA-4 blockade (ipilimumab) were tested in chemo-refractory metastatic non-small-cell lung cancer patients. Points from the study as a whole: Per reports, early blood T cell clone dynamics, plus interferon-beta, forecast response most strongly. Peripheral blood showed expansion of tumor-derived TCR clones after radiotherapy and ipilimumab.

V was cut by 0 bases and J by 13 bases, with 8 bases left in between. This CDR3 spans 11 amino acids. Germline CDR1 is MNHEY and CDR2 is SVGAGI. With respect to this clone: No antigen is known for it.

TCRdb's table, derived via immunoSEQ multiplex PCR, lists solely in-frame clones and lacks some. Here the sample spans fewer than 35,000 clones, around 75% being singletons. J is TRBJ2-3 and V is TRBV6-5; D ambiguous. Sequencing used peripheral blood, obtained from a patient treated with radiotherapy plus ipilimumab. This receptor was obtained from a human donor with non-small cell lung cancer that progressed on radiotherapy plus ipilimumab. This CDR3 reads CASSYSPDKYF. The DNA for the CDR3 is TGTGCCAGCAGTTACTCCCCCGATAAGTATTTT.